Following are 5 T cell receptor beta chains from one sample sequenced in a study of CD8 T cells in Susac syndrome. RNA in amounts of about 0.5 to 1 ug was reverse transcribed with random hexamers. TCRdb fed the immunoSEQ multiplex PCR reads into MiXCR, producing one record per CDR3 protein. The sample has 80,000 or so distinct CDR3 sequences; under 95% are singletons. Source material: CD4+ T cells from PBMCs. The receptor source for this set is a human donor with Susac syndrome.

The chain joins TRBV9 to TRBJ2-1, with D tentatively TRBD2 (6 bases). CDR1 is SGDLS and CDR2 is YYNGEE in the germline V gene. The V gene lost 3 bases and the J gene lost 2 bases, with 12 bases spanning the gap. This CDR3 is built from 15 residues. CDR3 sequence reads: CASSGSGNTYNEQFF. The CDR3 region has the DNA TGTGCCAGCAGCGGTAGCGGAAATACCTACAATGAGCAGTTCTTC.

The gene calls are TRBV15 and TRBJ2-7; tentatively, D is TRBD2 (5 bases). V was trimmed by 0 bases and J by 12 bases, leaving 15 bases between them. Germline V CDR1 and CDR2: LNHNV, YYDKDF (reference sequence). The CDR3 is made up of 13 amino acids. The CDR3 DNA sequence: TGTGCCACCAGCAGAGATCCAGGTCGGGAAAGGTACTTC. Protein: CATSRDPGRERYF.

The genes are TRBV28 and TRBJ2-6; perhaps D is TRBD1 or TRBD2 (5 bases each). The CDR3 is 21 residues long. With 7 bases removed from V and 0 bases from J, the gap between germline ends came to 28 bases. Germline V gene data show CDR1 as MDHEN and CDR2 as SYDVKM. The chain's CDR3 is CASTFTPGFLGELSGANVLTF. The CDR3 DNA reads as TGTGCCAGCACCTTTACCCCGGGATTCTTGGGGGAACTCTCTGGGGCCAACGTCCTGACTTTC.

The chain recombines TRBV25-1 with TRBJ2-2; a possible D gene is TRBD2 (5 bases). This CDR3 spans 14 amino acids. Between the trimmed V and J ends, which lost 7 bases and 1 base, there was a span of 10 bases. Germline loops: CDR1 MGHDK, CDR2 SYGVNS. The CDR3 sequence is CASTPRGNTGELFF. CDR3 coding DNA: TGTGCCAGCACCCCCCGGGGGAACACCGGGGAGCTGTTTTTT.

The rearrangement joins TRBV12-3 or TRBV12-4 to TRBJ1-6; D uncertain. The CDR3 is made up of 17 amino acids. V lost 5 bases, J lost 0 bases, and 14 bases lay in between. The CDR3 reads CASSPGLAFSYNSPLHF. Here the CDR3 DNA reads TGTGCCAGCAGTCCCGGACTAGCCTTCTCCTATAATTCACCCCTCCACTTT.